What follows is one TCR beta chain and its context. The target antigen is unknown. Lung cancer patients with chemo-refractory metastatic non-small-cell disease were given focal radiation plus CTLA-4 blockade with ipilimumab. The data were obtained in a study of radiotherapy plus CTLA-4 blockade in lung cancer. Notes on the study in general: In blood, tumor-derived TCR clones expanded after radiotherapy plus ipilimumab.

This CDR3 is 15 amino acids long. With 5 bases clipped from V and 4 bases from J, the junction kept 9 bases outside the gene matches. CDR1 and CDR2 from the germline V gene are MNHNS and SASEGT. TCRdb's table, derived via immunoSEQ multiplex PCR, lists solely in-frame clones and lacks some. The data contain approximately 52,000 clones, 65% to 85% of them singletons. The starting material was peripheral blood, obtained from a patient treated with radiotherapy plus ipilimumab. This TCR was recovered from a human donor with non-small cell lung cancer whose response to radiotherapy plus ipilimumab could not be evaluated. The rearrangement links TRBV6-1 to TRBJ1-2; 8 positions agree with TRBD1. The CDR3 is CASSKQGEITYGYTF. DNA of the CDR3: TGTGCCAGCAGTAAACAGGGGGAAATTACCTATGGCTACACCTTC.